This entry concerns a single T cell receptor (beta chain). No antigen is known for it. No base quality information exists; no much larger clone differs at one position. This specimen comes from a study of identical twins (dated by TCRdb to about 2016). Background for the entire study: To test whether fetal clonotypes persist, this study deep-sequenced TCR alpha and beta repertoires from monozygotic twins, from unrelated adults of various ages, and from cord blood. To rule out contamination, the twin experiments were replicated at different times with different library preparation protocols.

Preparation of the library involved 5' RACE. Sequencing took place on an Illumina HiSeq 2000. Template switching introduced a universal primer binding site; the final cDNA contained a unique molecular identifier, enabling accurate counting of TCR cDNA molecules. First-strand cDNA for TCR alpha and beta chains was synthesized from specific primers in the conserved constant-segment region. To control for contamination, each cDNA library was double barcoded with a SMART-Mk sample barcode plus Illumina barcodes. TruSeq adapter sequences along with Illumina sample barcodes were introduced in two successive PCR steps. TCR alpha and beta cDNA libraries were sequenced on the Illumina HiSeq platform with custom primers. The original pipeline was this. Unique molecular identifiers were extracted from raw reads with MiGEC, and CDR3 positions were determined with MiXCR. For each individual, recombination models were inferred using an EM algorithm with the repgenHMM and IGoR tools. The tcR package in R was used for shared clonotype analysis, with sharing normalized by the product of cloneset sizes. To study raw recombination free of thymic and clonal selection effects, out-of-frame nonproductive sequences were analyzed. The public sequencing data were trimmed at Q25 with fastp and processed into clonotypes with MiXCR by TCRdb, which kept only in-frame beta chains. Rows merge per CDR3 protein into single entries with the most common DNA and genes. These V and J calls derive from TCRdb rather than the authors' analysis. Recorded for this sample are around 530,000 distinct CDR3 sequences; 15% of them occurred a single time. Jointly, the top ten make up less than 0.5% of the sample.

Every donor in the study was a healthy Caucasian. The twin cohort comprised three pairs of female monozygotic twins, all aged about 18 to 29 years. CD4+ and CD8+ T cell populations were isolated with positive isolation kits from Invitrogen. Overall study results and their limits: Recombination models systematically underestimated out-of-frame TCR alpha sharing in monozygotic twins but agreed with sharing between unrelated individuals. A weaker excess of twin sharing was found in beta out-of-frame sequences because the signal-to-noise ratio was lowered by fewer shared sequences. Out-of-frame TCR alpha sequences shared between twins showed an excess of low generation-probability sequences compared with coincidental sharing between unrelated individuals. Fewer insertions were carried by abundant cord blood beta clonotypes; a weaker similar trend was observed in young adult naive repertoires, while no such trend was observed in memory repertoires. Because the same donors could not be followed over many years, conclusions were based on cross-sectional statistical analysis. Zero-insertion analyses could be partly confounded by invariant T cells such as MAIT and iNKT, although diverse VJ usage argued against such confounding for most clonotypes.

These records were also assigned to another study, of yellow fever vaccine responses in identical twins. That second report states: According to the authors, the vaccine-induced T cell response in identical twins seemed to be partly convergent and partly specific to each individual. Focusing on identical twins, the study followed the T cell clones that responded to the vaccine, and did so with precision.

The TCR was taken from a woman between 18 and 29 years old in good health. Material for sequencing was CD4+ T cells sorted from blood.

The DNA sequence is TGCAGTGCTAGATTTGGCACTGAAGCTTTCTTT. This is translated as CSARFGTEAFF. The V gene is TRBV20-1 and the J gene is TRBJ1-1; the D gene cannot be resolved reliably. The CDR3, from cysteine to phenylalanine, totals 11 residues. Only the CDR3 DNA is retained, 33 bases long and in frame from the first base. Based on the germline V gene (reference sequence), the CDR1 and CDR2 sequences are DFQATT and SNEGSKA. V and J lose 2 bases and 4 bases, and a span of 5 bases separates them.